Following are 32 T cell receptor beta chains from one sample sequenced in a study of Graves' ophthalmopathy and Graves' hyperthyroidism. Researchers took RNA transcripts and amplified TCR beta CDR3 regions from them. HTBI-primed RT-PCR formed the first round, and a multiplex PCR formed the second. TCRdb re-called the multiplex PCR reads with MiXCR, one entry per CDR3 protein. The sample holds 1 million to 1.3 million distinct CDR3 sequences; about 40% are singletons and the top ten take approximately 12%. The material sequenced was peripheral blood or thyroid tissue (not recorded which). The receptor source for this set is an adult man with Graves' hyperthyroidism.

V and J are TRBV6-1 and TRBJ2-2, with 10 bases that match TRBD2. The junction had 20 bases not matched to a gene; V was cut back by 5 bases and J by 5 bases. The CDR3 spans 20 residues. Germline values: CDR1 MNHNS, CDR2 SASEGT. CDR3 DNA sequence: TGTGCCAGCAGTTACAGGGGTGGGGCGTCTAGCGGGAGAAGGACCGGGGAGCTGTTTTTT. Translation: CASSYRGGASSGRRTGELFF.

The chain carries TRBV30 and TRBJ1-5; D call uncertain. The CDR3 covers 17 residues. The V end lost 6 bases, the J end lost 0 bases, and 21 bases lay between the germline ends. In germline, CDR1 is GTSNPN, CDR2 SVGIG (reference sequence). DNA for the CDR3: TGTGCCTGCTCCTCTGTTCCTGCGGGATATAGCAATCAGCCCCAGCATTTT. It encodes CACSSVPAGYSNQPQHF. Variable domain in full (rest from reference TRBV30 and TRBJ1-5): SQTIHQWPATLVQPVGSPLSLECTVEGTSNPNLYWYRQAAGRGLQLLFYSVGIGQISSEVPQNLSASRPQDRQFILSSKKLLLSDSGFYLCACSSVPAGYSNQPQHFGDGTRLSIL.

The sample holds many counts of this clonotype. CDR3 DNA sequence: TGCAGCGTTGCGGTCCAGGGGGCCCACGAGCAGTACTTC. It yields the protein CSVAVQGAHEQYF. V gene TRBV29-1 combines with J gene TRBJ2-7, with 8 positions matching TRBD1. The germline V gene encodes CDR1 SQVTM and CDR2 ANQGSEA. The V and J ends lost 4 bases and 5 bases, in that order; junction bases with no gene match: 7. This CDR3 has 13 residues.

This clonotype was counted a few times. The chain employs TRBV28 and TRBJ1-4, with 8 bases identical to TRBD1. The CDR3 has 18 amino acids. Germline loops: CDR1 MDHEN, CDR2 SYDVKM. V trimming: 4 bases; J trimming: 7 bases; junction bases outside the gene matches: 17. CDR3 sequence reads: CASSSFRQGRAQSEKLFF. CDR3 nucleotides: TGTGCCAGCAGTTCCTTTAGACAGGGGAGGGCCCAAAGTGAAAAACTGTTTTTT.

The chain has TRBV20-1 and TRBJ2-7; D is possibly TRBD1 (6 bases). V was clipped by 1 base and J by 0 bases, with 22 bases between them. Germline V gene lookup returns CDR1 DFQATT and CDR2 SNEGSKA (reference sequence). This CDR3 region has 18 residues. The CDR3 protein is CSARVEDSGVTFSYEQYF. The CDR3 DNA sequence: TGCAGTGCTAGAGTCGAGGACAGCGGCGTGACCTTCTCCTACGAGCAGTACTTC.

The gene calls are TRBV5-6 and TRBJ2-7; possible D gene TRBD2, 6 bases. Germline assignment: CDR1 SGHDT and CDR2 YYEEEE. V gave up 3 bases and J gave up 2 bases, with 15 bases separating them. The CDR3 is made up of 15 amino acids. CDR3 sequence: CASSSRENPAYEQYF. The CDR3 DNA reads as TGTGCCAGCAGCTCCCGGGAGAACCCAGCCTACGAGCAGTACTTC.

This clonotype was detected only a few times. The chain couples TRBV7-9 to TRBJ1-1, with TRBD1 matching 7 bases. The CDR3 has 16 residues. Per the germline V gene, CDR1 is SEHNR and CDR2 is FQNEAQ (reference sequence). The V and J ends lost 5 bases and 4 bases, in that order; junction bases with no gene match: 13. Here the CDR3 reads CASSREWGQPLTEAFF. The CDR3 nucleotides read TGTGCCAGCAGCCGTGAATGGGGACAGCCTCTCACTGAAGCTTTCTTT.

The rearrangement uses TRBV30 and TRBJ1-5; D perhaps matches TRBD1 (5 bases). CDR3 size: 15 residues. The germline V gene has CDR1 GTSNPN and CDR2 SVGIG (reference sequence). V lost 4 bases, J lost 1 base, and 14 bases lay in between. CDR3 residues: CAWTPHGGSNQPQHF. DNA for the CDR3: TGTGCCTGGACCCCCCATGGGGGAAGCAATCAGCCCCAGCATTTT.

The J gene is TRBJ2-6, the V gene TRBV19, with no clear D. This CDR3 comprises 15 residues. V shed 3 bases and J shed 0 bases, with 6 bases lying between them. CDR1 LNHDA and CDR2 SQIVND come from the germline V gene (reference sequence). CDR3 sequence: CASSIWSSGANVLTF. CDR3 coding DNA: TGTGCCAGTAGTATTTGGAGCTCTGGGGCCAACGTCCTGACTTTC.

Comment on this clonotype: This could be a read error, since a much larger clone is one nucleotide away. This sequence joins TRBV6-5 and TRBJ2-2; D is unresolved. CDR3 length equals 11 residues. Germline loops: CDR1 MNHEY, CDR2 SVGAGI. Deletions cut 7 bases from V and 6 bases from J, with 6 bases between. CDR3: CASKIAGELFF. CDR3 nucleotide sequence: TGTGCCAGCAAGATCGCCGGGGAGCTGTTTTTT.

This clonotype was seen more than once but under ten times. The CDR3 loop is CASSVTPLGAAGELFF. The CDR3 DNA sequence: TGTGCCAGCAGCGTAACCCCTCTGGGGGCTGCCGGGGAGCTGTTTTTT. J is TRBJ2-2 and V is TRBV9, with D maybe TRBD1 (6 bases). The CDR3 covers 16 residues. Trimming left V 1 base short and J 6 bases short, with 16 bases between. Germline V gives CDR1 SGDLS, CDR2 YYNGEE.

This chain uses TRBV5-5 with TRBJ2-2, with 9 nucleotides matching TRBD2. Trimming took 4 bases from V and 1 from J; bases not matched to a gene: 5. This CDR3 region has 16 residues. The V gene's germline CDR1 is SGHKS and CDR2 YYEKEE (reference sequence). CDR3 bases: TGTGCCAGCAGCGTAGCGGGGGCCGTGAACACCGGGGAGCTGTTTTTT. It is translated as CASSVAGAVNTGELFF.

The chain joins TRBV2 to TRBJ2-5, with D possibly TRBD2 on 5 matching bases. This CDR3 has 14 amino acids. Germline CDR1 reads SNHLY; CDR2 reads FYNNEI. Trimming pared 8 bases from V and 3 bases from J, leaving 16 bases between. Here the CDR3 reads CASLERSVKETQYF. CDR3 sequence (DNA): TGTGCCAGCTTAGAGCGGTCAGTCAAAGAGACCCAGTACTTC.

This sequence joins TRBV6-5 and TRBJ1-5; D is perhaps TRBD1 (6 bases). V shed 5 bases and J shed 0 bases, with 11 bases lying between them. The CDR3 contains 15 residues. Germline CDR1 is MNHEY and CDR2 is SVGAGI. The CDR3 loop reads CASSQQGLSNQPQHF. Here the CDR3 DNA reads TGTGCCAGCAGTCAACAGGGACTTAGCAATCAGCCCCAGCATTTT.

CDR3 DNA sequence: TGTGCCAGCAGTTACGGGGCTTCGGATGGCTACACCTTC. It codes for CASSYGASDGYTF. The genes are TRBV6-5 and TRBJ1-2, with TRBD1 as a possible D gene (5 bases). The V end was cut by 2 bases, the J end by 6 bases, with 10 bases between. The CDR3 extends over 13 amino acids. CDR1 is MNHEY and CDR2 is SVGAGI in the germline V gene.

The table lists this clonotype with many counts. The V and J genes are TRBV7-3 and TRBJ2-5; 14 positions match TRBD2. In germline, CDR1 is SGHTA, CDR2 FQGTGA. V gave up 5 bases and J gave up 4 bases; unmatched junction bases: 3. CDR3 length: 15 residues. CDR3 coding DNA: TGTGCCAGCAGCCGAGGACTAGCGGGAGGAGAGACCCAGTACTTC. This sequence encodes CASSRGLAGGETQYF.

The chain carries TRBV20-1 and TRBJ2-5; D call uncertain. The CDR3 loop spans 9 amino acids. With 2 bases removed from V and 9 bases from J, the gap between germline ends came to 4 bases. The germline V gene has CDR1 DFQATT and CDR2 SNEGSKA (reference sequence). CDR3 protein: CSARSPQYF. In DNA, the CDR3 is TGCAGTGCTAGAAGCCCCCAGTACTTC.

This clonotype appeared many times. The chain combines TRBV29-1 with TRBJ2-5; D unresolved. The CDR3 spans 11 residues. Trimming took off 3 bases at V and 5 bases at J, with 7 bases between the two ends. CDR1 is SQVTM and CDR2 is ANQGSEA in the germline V gene. CDR3 nucleotide sequence: TGCAGCGTTGATCCCGGTGAGACCCAGTACTTC. This codes for CSVDPGETQYF. Full variable domain (missing parts from reference TRBV29-1 and TRBJ2-5): SAVISQKPSRDICQRGTSLTIQCQVDSQVTMMFWYRQQPGQSLTLIATANQGSEATYESGFVIDKFPISRPNLTFSTLTVSNMSPEDSSIYLCSVDPGETQYFGPGTRLLVL.

The DNA for the CDR3 is TGTGCCAGCAGCCCCGATTTGACTAGGGGCCTCGCTGAAGCTTTCTTT. This encodes CASSPDLTRGLAEAFF. The genes are TRBV11-2 and TRBJ1-1, with D maybe TRBD1 (5 bases). This CDR3 comprises 16 residues. Germline V gene sequence: CDR1 SGHAT, CDR2 FQNNGV. V was clipped by 5 bases and J by 6 bases, with 22 bases between them. Drawing the rest from reference TRBV11-2 and TRBJ1-1, the complete variable domain is EAGVAQSPRYKIIEKRQSVAFWCNPISGHATLYWYQQILGQGPKLLIQFQNNGVVDDSQLPKDRFSAERLKGVDSTLKIQPAKLEDSAVYLCASSPDLTRGLAEAFFGQGTRLTVV.

The gene calls are TRBV10-2 and TRBJ2-7; 8 bases align to TRBD1. CDR3 size: 14 residues. The V segment lost 9 bases and the J segment 9 bases; nucleotides outside the gene matches: 16. The germline V gene has CDR1 WSHSY and CDR2 SAAADI. As DNA, the CDR3 is TGCGCCAGTGACCCGGGACAGGTTAGACGGGGGCAGTACTTC. This encodes CASDPGQVRRGQYF.

A note on this clonotype: A much larger clone is a single base away; this may be a read error. The chain has TRBV20-1 and TRBJ1-5, with 7 bases lining up with TRBD1. The germline gives CDR1 DFQATT, CDR2 SNEGSKA (reference sequence). CDR3 size: 15 residues. For the CDR3, the DNA is TGCAGTGCTACCGCCCGGACAGGCCCCAATCAGTCCCAGCATTTT. Translating it yields CSATARTGPNQSQHF.

This clonotype was picked up many times. This chain connects TRBV7-9 to TRBJ2-2, with TRBD1 matching over 9 bases. The CDR3 loop spans 13 amino acids. Germline V gene lookup returns CDR1 SEHNR and CDR2 FQNEAQ (reference sequence). Germline trimming cut 10 bases from V and 6 bases from J; bases unmatched to any gene: 6. The CDR3 bases are TGTGCCATGGGACAGGGAGTACCCGGGGAGCTGTTTTTT. Translation gives CAMGQGVPGELFF.

This clonotype was counted between two and nine times. For the CDR3, the DNA is TGTGCCAGCAGTTACCGAAGGGACTCTCAGGCCGGGGAGCTGTTTTTT. This sequence encodes CASSYRRDSQAGELFF. The chain joins TRBV6-6 to TRBJ2-2; D is possibly TRBD2 (6 bases). The CDR3 covers 16 residues. Germline lookup yields CDR1 MNHNY and CDR2 SVGAGI (reference sequence). Trimming pared 2 bases from V and 6 bases from J, leaving 16 bases between.

Many counts were recorded for this clonotype. Written as DNA, the CDR3 is TGTGCCAGCAGTCCGGACAGGGGAAGGAATGGCTACACCTTC. Translated: CASSPDRGRNGYTF. The rearrangement uses TRBV2 and TRBJ1-2; 9 positions agree with TRBD1. The CDR3 runs 14 residues. With V trimmed by 5 bases and J by 6 bases, 7 bases remained unmatched. Germline CDR1 is SNHLY and CDR2 is FYNNEI.

The rearrangement uses TRBV2 and TRBJ1-1; tentative D call: TRBD1 (6 bases). V was trimmed by 5 bases and J by 11 bases, leaving 15 bases between them. The germline CDR1 and CDR2 sequences are SNHLY and FYNNEI. This CDR3 region has 12 residues. Here the CDR3 reads CASSTSGGAAFF. DNA of the CDR3: TGTGCCAGCAGTACTAGCGGGGGGGCCGCTTTCTTT.

This clonotype was observed many times. The CDR3 bases are TGTGCCAGCAGAGAGCTACAGAGTGGCTACACCTTC. Its protein is CASRELQSGYTF. The genes are TRBV6-6 and TRBJ1-2; no definite D call. The CDR3 length is 12 residues. V lost 6 bases to trimming and J lost 7 bases, with 12 bases between them. Germline CDR1 and CDR2: MNHNY and SVGAGI (reference sequence).

J is TRBJ2-7 and V is TRBV29-1; the match to TRBD1 covers 7 bases. After removal of 8 bases from V and 3 bases from J, the junction contained 13 bases not matched to a gene. Germline V gene sequence: CDR1 SQVTM, CDR2 ANQGSEA. The CDR3 length is 14 residues. Here the CDR3 DNA reads TGCAGCTTTACGACAGGGAGACTCATCTACGAGCAGTACTTC. This gives the protein CSFTTGRLIYEQYF.

CDR3 DNA sequence: TGTGCCAGCAGTTTAAGCAGGGTCTACGAGCAGTACTTC. This translates into CASSLSRVYEQYF. The chain links TRBV12-3 or TRBV12-4 to TRBJ2-7, with D possibly matching TRBD1 (5 bases). Deletions cut 2 bases from V and 3 bases from J, with 8 bases between. This CDR3 contains 13 residues.

This clonotype was detected ten times or more. The chain carries TRBV24-1 and TRBJ2-2; 8 nucleotides match TRBD2. The CDR3 consists of 14 residues. Trimming at V came to 12 bases and at J to 7 bases, leaving 12 bases not matched to a gene. CDR1 and CDR2 from the germline V gene are KGHDR and SFDVKD. CDR3 amino acids: CAAGTRSVGGELFF. The CDR3 DNA is TGTGCCGCCGGGACTAGGTCGGTCGGCGGGGAGCTGTTTTTT.

This clonotype was recorded many times. The gene calls are TRBV10-3 and TRBJ2-7; possibly TRBD1 for D (6 bases). The V and J ends lost 8 bases and 2 bases respectively, with 16 bases between them. The CDR3 extends over 14 amino acids. Per the germline V gene, CDR1 is ENHRY and CDR2 is SYGVKD. CDR3 protein: CAISDRRKAYEQYF. The CDR3 DNA follows: TGTGCCATCTCGGACAGACGGAAAGCCTACGAGCAGTACTTC.

The CDR3 reads CASSGPQGAGTEAFF. The CDR3 nucleotides are TGTGCCAGCAGTGGGCCACAGGGGGCCGGGACTGAAGCTTTCTTT. The chain links TRBV2 to TRBJ1-1; 9 bases align to TRBD1. J was trimmed by 5 bases and V by 4 bases; bases with no gene match: 8. Germline V gene sequence: CDR1 SNHLY, CDR2 FYNNEI. This CDR3 spans 15 amino acids.

This clonotype occurred many times. V gene TRBV19 combines with J gene TRBJ1-5, with a weak D call TRBD1 (6 bases). CDR3 length: 14 amino acids. Trimming took off 0 bases at V and 6 bases at J, with 9 bases between the two ends. The germline V gene has CDR1 LNHDA and CDR2 SQIVND (reference sequence). In DNA form, the CDR3 reads TGTGCCAGTAGTATAGACAGGGGCTCTCAGCCCCAGCATTTT. Amino acid sequence: CASSIDRGSQPQHF. Based on the CDR3 plus reference TRBV19 and TRBJ1-5, the full variable domain is DGGITQSPKYLFRKEGQNVTLSCEQNLNHDAMYWYRQDPGQGLRLIYYSQIVNDFQKGDIAEGYSVSREKKESFPLTVTSAQKNPTAFYLCASSIDRGSQPQHFGDGTRLSIL.